These 22 T cell receptor beta chains were all obtained from the same sample, sequenced in a study of T cell changes during pregnancy in multiple sclerosis. TCRdb keeps only in-frame clones here, not all; method: immunoSEQ multiplex PCR. This table holds about 28,000 clones, about nine tenths found once. This sample comprised CD8+ T cells from peripheral blood mononuclear cells, obtained before pregnancy. All receptors derive from a female donor with multiple sclerosis, enrolled in a pregnancy study.

The gene calls are TRBV19 and TRBJ1-1, with D possibly being TRBD1 (5 bases). With 1 base removed from V and 4 bases from J, the gap between germline ends came to 7 bases. The CDR3 runs to 13 residues. In germline, CDR1 is LNHDA, CDR2 SQIVND (reference sequence). CDR3 protein: CASSIAGGTEAFF. The CDR3 bases are TGTGCCAGTAGTATAGCGGGGGGCACTGAAGCTTTCTTT.

The chain couples TRBV5-6 to TRBJ1-5, with unresolved D. The CDR3 length is 13 residues. V was cut by 4 bases and J by 1 base, with 6 bases left in between. Looked up from germline, CDR1 is SGHDT and CDR2 is YYEEEE. CDR3 nucleotides: TGTGCCAGCAGCCAACACAGCAATCAGCCCCAGCATTTT. This encodes CASSQHSNQPQHF. The variable domain in full, with the rest retrieved from reference TRBV5-6 and TRBJ1-5, is DAGVTQSPTHLIKTRGQQVTLRCSPKSGHDTVSWYQQALGQGPQFIFQYYEEEERQRGNFPDRFSGHQFPNYSSELNVNALLLGDSALYLCASSQHSNQPQHFGDGTRLSIL.

The chain has TRBV14 and TRBJ2-7; D is undetermined. Trimming removed 1 base at V and 4 bases at J, with 17 bases between. Germline V gene data show CDR1 as SGHDN and CDR2 as FVKESK. The CDR3 is 16 residues long. The CDR3 protein is CASSQAHQVLRYEQYF. The DNA for the CDR3 is TGTGCCAGCAGCCAAGCTCACCAGGTACTTCGGTACGAGCAGTACTTC.

This clone was recorded once. The V call is TRBV5-4, the J call TRBJ2-2; 11 nucleotides line up with TRBD2. The J segment lost 6 bases and the V segment lost 3 bases, leaving 4 bases of the junction unmatched. The CDR3 extends over 15 amino acids. From germline, CDR1 is SGHNT and CDR2 YYREEE (reference sequence). The CDR3 region is CASSSFSGRAGELFF. For the CDR3, the DNA is TGTGCCAGCAGCTCATTTAGCGGGAGGGCCGGGGAGCTGTTTTTT.

The gene calls are TRBV18 and TRBJ2-5; D gene uncertain. V lost 3 bases, J lost 1 base, and 6 bases lay in between. The CDR3 is made up of 13 amino acids. Germline lookup yields CDR1 KGHSH and CDR2 LQKENI. The CDR3 is CASSPGSQETQYF. The CDR3 DNA reads TGTGCCAGCTCACCCGGGTCCCAAGAGACCCAGTACTTC.

The chain is built from TRBV10-1 and TRBJ2-7; TRBD2 matches 10 bases. V trimming: 7 bases; J trimming: 0 bases; junction bases outside the gene matches: 9. The CDR3 contains 16 residues. The germline V gene has CDR1 WNHNN and CDR2 SYGVQD (reference sequence). The CDR3 DNA is TGCGCCAGCATGCGAACTAGCGGGATTTGCTCCTACGAGCAGTACTTC. It encodes CASMRTSGICSYEQYF.

This clone showed up just once. This rearrangement joins TRBV29-1 to TRBJ1-1, with D tentatively TRBD1 (5 bases). This CDR3 is 12 amino acids long. Trimming pared 1 base from V and 8 bases from J, leaving 11 bases between. Germline loops: CDR1 SQVTM, CDR2 ANQGSEA. In nucleotides, the CDR3 is TGCAGCGTTGAAGGGACACCACCAGAAGCTTTCTTT. This sequence encodes CSVEGTPPEAFF. Full variable domain (outside the CDR3, taken from reference TRBV29-1 and TRBJ1-1): SAVISQKPSRDICQRGTSLTIQCQVDSQVTMMFWYRQQPGQSLTLIATANQGSEATYESGFVIDKFPISRPNLTFSTLTVSNMSPEDSSIYLCSVEGTPPEAFFGQGTRLTVV.

This rearrangement joins TRBV7-9 to TRBJ2-1; 9 nucleotides agree with TRBD1. V was clipped by 5 bases and J by 3 bases; unmatched bases: 8. CDR1 is SEHNR and CDR2 is FQNEAQ in the germline V gene (reference sequence). The CDR3 has 16 residues. The chain's CDR3 is CASSPSGTGRYNEQFF. The CDR3 region has the DNA TGTGCCAGCAGCCCCTCCGGGACAGGGCGCTACAATGAGCAGTTCTTC.

The chain recombines TRBV4-1 with TRBJ2-5, with D possibly TRBD2 on 7 matching bases. Germline V gene data show CDR1 as MGHRA and CDR2 as YSYEKL. The CDR3 loop spans 16 amino acids. V was shortened by 3 bases and J by 1 base, with 15 bases between the two germline ends. The CDR3 region is CASSQVGGGRQETQYF. In DNA, the CDR3 is TGCGCCAGCAGCCAGGTTGGGGGGGGCCGCCAAGAGACCCAGTACTTC.

This sequence joins TRBV10-3 and TRBJ2-7; 9 bases line up with TRBD1. The V segment lost 3 bases and the J segment 0 bases; nucleotides outside the gene matches: 12. Germline V lookup: CDR1 ENHRY, CDR2 SYGVKD. This CDR3 contains 18 residues. As DNA, the CDR3 is TGTGCCATCAGTGACCGGGACAGGGTCCCCTCTAGCTCCTACGAGCAGTACTTC. Translated, it gives CAISDRDRVPSSSYEQYF.

V gene TRBV5-4 combines with J gene TRBJ1-2; 9 positions agree with TRBD1. Germline assignment: CDR1 SGHNT and CDR2 YYREEE (reference sequence). J lost 4 bases, V lost 0 bases, and 7 bases had no gene match. The CDR3 totals 16 residues. The CDR3 is CASSLAGTGHGYGYTF. Written as DNA, the CDR3 is TGTGCCAGCAGCTTGGCCGGGACAGGGCATGGCTATGGCTACACCTTC.

The chain employs TRBV29-1 and TRBJ1-1; perhaps TRBD1 as D (6 bases). Trimming cost V 7 bases and J 0 bases, with 15 bases left between them. There are 14 residues in the CDR3. Germline V gives CDR1 SQVTM, CDR2 ANQGSEA. In nucleotides, the CDR3 is TGCAGCGCGATTATCACAGGGATGAACACTGAAGCTTTCTTT. It translates to CSAIITGMNTEAFF.

The chain joins TRBV10-3 to TRBJ2-6; maybe TRBD1 (5 bases). With 8 bases removed from V and 0 bases from J, the gap between germline ends came to 8 bases. The germline gives CDR1 ENHRY, CDR2 SYGVKD. This CDR3 contains 14 residues. In DNA form, the CDR3 reads TGTGCCATCGCGGACATCTCTGGGGCCAACGTCCTGACTTTC. Its protein product is CAIADISGANVLTF.

In its sample, this clone was seen a few times. The chain joins TRBV6-4 to TRBJ2-6, with 8 nucleotides matching TRBD1. CDR3 length equals 17 residues. Germline assignment: CDR1 MRHNA and CDR2 SNTAGT. After removal of 4 bases from V and 0 bases from J, the junction contained 5 bases not matched to a gene. This chain's CDR3 is CASSAQGDSSGANVLTF. The CDR3 DNA reads TGTGCCAGCAGTGCACAGGGGGATAGCTCTGGGGCCAACGTCCTGACTTTC.

The chain recombines TRBV6-1 with TRBJ2-3, with TRBD2 matching over 10 bases. CDR3 length: 15 residues. Germline V gene sequence: CDR1 MNHNS, CDR2 SASEGT. V lost 0 bases to trimming and J lost 4 bases; unmatched junction nucleotides: 1. This chain's CDR3 is CASSEAAGGPDTQYF. CDR3 bases: TGTGCCAGCAGTGAAGCAGCGGGAGGGCCAGATACGCAGTATTTT.

The gene calls are TRBV19 and TRBJ2-3; 7 positions match TRBD2. CDR1 and CDR2 from the germline V gene are LNHDA and SQIVND (reference sequence). V lost 3 bases, J lost 5 bases, and 11 bases stayed unmatched. CDR3 length: 16 amino acids. The CDR3 loop is CASSILNGRSIDTQYF. The CDR3 DNA is TGTGCCAGTAGTATTCTTAACGGGAGGAGTATAGATACGCAGTATTTT.

CDR3 residues: CASSPFSWSSSDEQFF. In DNA form, the CDR3 reads TGTGCCAGCAGTCCTTTTAGTTGGTCGTCTAGCGATGAGCAGTTCTTC. The genes are TRBV6-6 and TRBJ2-1; the D gene is possibly TRBD2 (6 bases). V shed 5 bases and J shed 8 bases, with 22 bases lying between them. Germline V CDR1 and CDR2: MNHNY, SVGAGI (reference sequence). The CDR3 sequence is 16 residues long.

V is TRBV13 and J is TRBJ2-1; 15 nucleotides align to TRBD2. CDR3 size: 16 residues. J gave up 9 bases and V 5 bases, and 8 bases lay outside the gene matches. The V gene's germline CDR1 is PRHDT and CDR2 FYEKMQ (reference sequence). The CDR3 here is CASSVGTSGRFGEQFF. The CDR3 DNA is TGTGCCAGCAGCGTTGGGACTAGCGGGAGGTTTGGTGAGCAGTTCTTC. Based on the CDR3 plus reference TRBV13 and TRBJ2-1, the full variable domain is AAGVIQSPRHLIKEKRETATLKCYPIPRHDTVYWYQQGPGQDPQFLISFYEKMQSDKGSIPDRFSAQQFSDYHSELNMSSLELGDSALYFCASSVGTSGRFGEQFFGPGTRLTVL.

The chain is built from TRBV10-3 and TRBJ2-7; 8 bases align to TRBD1. CDR1 and CDR2 (germline): ENHRY, SYGVKD. This CDR3 region has 13 residues. With V trimmed by 10 bases and J by 0 bases, 5 bases remained unmatched. This CDR3 reads CATTGDLSYEQYF. Here the CDR3 DNA reads TGTGCCACGACAGGGGACCTCTCCTACGAGCAGTACTTC.

This chain joins TRBV29-1 and TRBJ1-2; D remains ambiguous. The CDR3 length is 12 residues. The V gene lost 2 bases and the J gene lost 4 bases, with 8 bases spanning the gap. The germline CDR1 and CDR2 sequences are SQVTM and ANQGSEA. CDR3 bases: TGCAGCGTTGAAAATCAGCGCTATGGCTACACCTTC. As protein: CSVENQRYGYTF. The full variable domain, rest sourced from reference TRBV29-1 and TRBJ1-2, is SAVISQKPSRDICQRGTSLTIQCQVDSQVTMMFWYRQQPGQSLTLIATANQGSEATYESGFVIDKFPISRPNLTFSTLTVSNMSPEDSSIYLCSVENQRYGYTFGSGTRLTVV.

Points on this clone: A junction end diverges from the germline sequence, so it may reflect a read error. The CDR3 DNA is TGTGCCAGCAGCGAACAGGGCCCGGGCACTGAAGTTTTCTTT. Protein sequence: CASSEQGPGTEVFF. The V and J genes are TRBV9 and TRBJ1-1, with a possible D match to TRBD1 (6 bases). The length of the CDR3 is 14 residues. In germline, CDR1 is SGDLS, CDR2 YYNGEE.

The chain recombines TRBV19 with TRBJ2-7; D perhaps matches TRBD1 (6 bases). The V gene's germline CDR1 is LNHDA and CDR2 SQIVND (reference sequence). The CDR3 spans 13 residues. Trimming shortened V by 5 bases and J by 3 bases, and 11 bases separated the two germline ends. CDR3 region: CASSYGTNYEQYF. CDR3 DNA: TGTGCCAGTAGTTATGGGACAAACTACGAGCAGTACTTC. The full variable domain, with the rest looked up from reference TRBV19 and TRBJ2-7, is DGGITQSPKYLFRKEGQNVTLSCEQNLNHDAMYWYRQDPGQGLRLIYYSQIVNDFQKGDIAEGYSVSREKKESFPLTVTSAQKNPTAFYLCASSYGTNYEQYFGPGTRLTVT.